This is a list of T cell receptor beta chains from one sample in a study of shared clonotypes between healthy human individuals. Data came from immunoSEQ multiplex PCR; TCRdb stores just in-frame clones and leaves some out. The sample records approximately 1.5 million clones, approximately 98% being singletons. The specimen was naive CD4+ T cells sorted from blood. Receptors were obtained from a man under 40 in good health. Both conserved end residues are part of each CDR3. Each record gives: D gene, V gene, J gene, CDR3 protein, CDR3 DNA. D genes are given only for firm matches.

D: -
V: TRBV4-2
J: TRBJ2-1
CDR3: CASSQDRAGSSYNEQFF
DNA: TGTGCCAGCAGCCAAGATAGGGCCGGGAGCTCCTACAATGAGCAGTTCTTC

D: -
V: TRBV2
J: TRBJ2-4
CDR3: CASSLTSGRAKNIQYF
DNA: TGTGCCAGCAGTCTGACTAGTGGGCGGGCCAAAAACATTCAGTACTTC

D: -
V: TRBV11-3
J: TRBJ1-3
CDR3: CASSRGSDTIYF
DNA: TGTGCCAGCAGTAGGGGGTCGGACACCATATATTTT

D: TRBD2
V: TRBV9
J: TRBJ2-2
CDR3: CASSISGANTGELFF
DNA: TGTGCCAGCAGCATAAGCGGGGCGAACACCGGGGAGCTGTTTTTT

D: TRBD1
V: TRBV11-2
J: TRBJ2-6
CDR3: CASSLVRGLGANVLTF
DNA: TGTGCCAGCAGCTTAGTCAGGGGGCTTGGGGCCAACGTCCTGACTTTC

D: -
V: TRBV11-2
J: TRBJ2-2
CDR3: CASSLDYRFSGTGELFF
DNA: TGTGCCAGCAGCTTAGACTACAGGTTTTCGGGAACCGGGGAGCTGTTTTTT

D: TRBD2
V: TRBV5-8
J: TRBJ2-7
CDR3: CASSATSGSSYEQYF
DNA: TGTGCCAGCAGCGCTACTAGCGGAAGCTCCTACGAGCAGTACTTC

D: TRBD1
V: TRBV5-1
J: TRBJ1-2
CDR3: CASSRGTGAYGYTF
DNA: TGCGCCAGCAGCCGGGGGACAGGAGCGTATGGCTACACCTTC

D: -
V: TRBV29-1
J: TRBJ2-7
CDR3: CSVRGPYEQYF
DNA: TGCAGCGTTCGGGGGCCCTACGAGCAGTACTTC

D: TRBD2
V: TRBV6-5
J: TRBJ2-1
CDR3: CASSRGTSGVLGQFF
DNA: TGTGCCAGCAGTAGGGGGACTAGCGGGGTGCTTGGGCAGTTCTTC

D: -
V: TRBV30
J: TRBJ2-7
CDR3: CASEKTYEQYF
DNA: TGTGCCAGCGAAAAGACTTACGAGCAGTACTTC